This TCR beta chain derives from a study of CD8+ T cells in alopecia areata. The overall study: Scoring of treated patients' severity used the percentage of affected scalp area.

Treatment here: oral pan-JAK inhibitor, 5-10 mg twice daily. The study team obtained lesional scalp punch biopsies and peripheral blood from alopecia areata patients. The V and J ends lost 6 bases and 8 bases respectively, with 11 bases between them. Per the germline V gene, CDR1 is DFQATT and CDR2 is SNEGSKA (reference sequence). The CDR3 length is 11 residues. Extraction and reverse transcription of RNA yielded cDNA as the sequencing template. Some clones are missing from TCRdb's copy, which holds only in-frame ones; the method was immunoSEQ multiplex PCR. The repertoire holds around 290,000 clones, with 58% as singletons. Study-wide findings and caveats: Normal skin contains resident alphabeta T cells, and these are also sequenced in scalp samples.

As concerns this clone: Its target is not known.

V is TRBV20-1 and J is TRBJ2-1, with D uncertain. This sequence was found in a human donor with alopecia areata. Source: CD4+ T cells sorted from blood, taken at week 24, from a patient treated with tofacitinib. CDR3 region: CSAESGDEQFF. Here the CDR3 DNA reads TGCAGTGCGGAATCAGGTGATGAGCAGTTCTTC.